Listed below are T cell receptor beta chains from one sample, sequenced in a study of vaccination effects on CD4 cells after COVID-19. These TCRs are of unknown antigen specificity. TCRdb's table, derived via immunoSEQ multiplex PCR, lists solely in-frame clones and lacks some. The repertoire has about 21,000 clones, 73% of them found once; the top ten carry 26%. Specimen: CD4+ T cells from PBMCs cultured with HCoV-NL63 spike peptides, collected before COVID-19 vaccination. Receptors were obtained from a human donor who received a COVID-19 vaccine. Both conserved end residues are part of each CDR3. The order of the fields is CDR3 protein, CDR3 DNA, V gene, clone size, J gene, D gene. A D gene is named only where the DNA matches it firmly. Expanded clones get a size class; other rows say once, few or many, or leave the size out.

CDR3: CASRTSSSGNTIYF; DNA: TGTGCCAGCAGGACTTCTAGCTCTGGAAACACCATATATTTT; V: TRBV27; size: -; J: TRBJ1-3; D: -
CDR3: CASTSGVEKLFF; DNA: TGTGCCAGCACCTCAGGGGTTGAAAAACTGTTTTTT; V: TRBV12-3/TRBV12-4; size: -; J: TRBJ1-4; D: -
CDR3: CASSLGLAERGGETQYF; DNA: TGCGCCAGCAGCTTGGGACTAGCGGAGAGGGGGGGAGAGACCCAGTACTTC; V: TRBV5-1; size: few; J: TRBJ2-5; D: TRBD2
CDR3: CASSQTGGSEKLFF; DNA: TGTGCCAGCAGCCAAACAGGGGGCAGTGAAAAACTGTTTTTT; V: TRBV7-9; size: -; J: TRBJ1-4; D: TRBD1
CDR3: CASSGDTGSGAFF; DNA: TGTGCCAGCAGTGGGGACACAGGCAGCGGAGCTTTCTTT; V: TRBV2; size: -; J: TRBJ1-1; D: -
CDR3: CATSTNRGAGDTQYF; DNA: TGTGCCACCAGCACAAATCGAGGGGCGGGGGATACGCAGTATTTT; V: TRBV15; size: -; J: TRBJ2-3; D: -
CDR3: CASSESGWNSPLHF; DNA: TGTGCCAGCAGTGAATCAGGCTGGAATTCACCCCTCCACTTT; V: TRBV25-1; size: -; J: TRBJ1-6; D: -
CDR3: CASSRVDRVNEKLFF; DNA: TGCGCCAGCAGCCGGGTAGACAGGGTGAATGAAAAACTGTTTTTT; V: TRBV4-3; size: few; J: TRBJ1-4; D: TRBD1
CDR3: CASSLEGRLHQHF; DNA: TGTGCCAGCAGCTTAGAAGGACGCCTTCATCAGCATTTT; V: TRBV7-2; size: -; J: TRBJ1-5; D: -
CDR3: CSASTLAVTDTQYF; DNA: TGCAGTGCTAGTACCCTAGCTGTTACAGATACGCAGTATTTT; V: TRBV20-1; size: once; J: TRBJ2-3; D: -
CDR3: CASSLTSVNTGELFF; DNA: TGTGCCAGCAGCCTAACTAGCGTCAACACCGGGGAGCTGTTTTTT; V: TRBV27; size: few; J: TRBJ2-2; D: TRBD2
CDR3: CASSQTMVGQGAIYNEQFF; DNA: TGTGCCAGCAGTCAAACCATGGTCGGACAGGGGGCGATCTACAATGAGCAGTTCTTC; V: TRBV27; size: -; J: TRBJ2-1; D: TRBD1
CDR3: CASTRGIDGYTF; DNA: TGTGCCAGCACCCGGGGGATTGATGGCTACACCTTC; V: TRBV28; size: -; J: TRBJ1-2; D: -
CDR3: CASSQDYRGGTDTQYF; DNA: TGCGCCAGCAGCCAAGATTACCGGGGGGGGACAGATACGCAGTATTTT; V: TRBV4-3; size: -; J: TRBJ2-3; D: TRBD2
CDR3: CAGAGVDKETQYF; DNA: TGTGCCGGAGCGGGGGTGGATAAAGAGACCCAGTACTTC; V: TRBV30; size: -; J: TRBJ2-5; D: TRBD2
CDR3: CASSRARGPLTSGNTIYF; DNA: TGCGCCAGCAGCCGAGCCCGGGGGCCTCTCACCTCTGGAAACACCATATATTTT; V: TRBV4-1; size: -; J: TRBJ1-3; D: -
CDR3: CASSLAGRVNQPQHF; DNA: TGTGCCAGCAGCTTAGCGGGGAGGGTCAATCAGCCCCAGCATTTT; V: TRBV7-8; size: -; J: TRBJ1-5; D: -
CDR3: CASSTYLRDTGELFF; DNA: TGTGCCAGCAGTACCTACCTTAGAGACACCGGGGAGCTGTTTTTT; V: TRBV6-2/TRBV6-3; size: -; J: TRBJ2-2; D: -
CDR3: CASSLDRDYTF; DNA: TGCGCCAGCAGCTTGGACAGGGACTACACCTTC; V: TRBV5-1; size: -; J: TRBJ1-2; D: -
CDR3: CASSLGAGGVYNEQFF; DNA: TGTGCCAGCAGCCTAGGAGCGGGGGGAGTCTACAATGAGCAGTTCTTC; V: TRBV7-6; size: -; J: TRBJ2-1; D: TRBD2
CDR3: CASSTLIYEQYF; DNA: TGTGCCAGCAGTACATTAATCTACGAGCAGTACTTC; V: TRBV27; size: -; J: TRBJ2-7; D: -
CDR3: CASIPGSQETQYF; DNA: TGTGCCAGCATCCCGGGATCCCAAGAGACCCAGTACTTC; V: TRBV6-2/TRBV6-3; size: -; J: TRBJ2-5; D: -
CDR3: CASGPGVTATEAFF; DNA: TGTGCCAGTGGGCCAGGGGTCACGGCCACTGAAGCTTTCTTT; V: TRBV19; size: -; J: TRBJ1-1; D: -
CDR3: CASSLGPTPLHF; DNA: TGTGCCAGCAGCTTGGGCCCGACACCCCTCCACTTT; V: TRBV5-5; size: -; J: TRBJ1-6; D: -
CDR3: CASSLVAENNSPLHF; DNA: TGCGCCAGCAGCTTGGTGGCGGAGAATAATTCACCCCTCCACTTT; V: TRBV5-1; size: -; J: TRBJ1-6; D: -